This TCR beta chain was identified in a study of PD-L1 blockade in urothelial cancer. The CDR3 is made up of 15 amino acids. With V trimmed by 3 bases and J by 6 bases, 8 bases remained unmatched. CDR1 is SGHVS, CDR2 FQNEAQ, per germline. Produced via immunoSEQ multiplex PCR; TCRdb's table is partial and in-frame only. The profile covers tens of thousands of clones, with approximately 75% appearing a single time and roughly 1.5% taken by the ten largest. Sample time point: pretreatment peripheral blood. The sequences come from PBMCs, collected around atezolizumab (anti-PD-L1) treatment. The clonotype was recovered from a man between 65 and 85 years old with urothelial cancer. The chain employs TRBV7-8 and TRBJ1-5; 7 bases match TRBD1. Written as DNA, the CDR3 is TGTGCCAGCAGCTTCGACAGGGATAGGGGTCAGCCCCAGCATTTT. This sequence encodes CASSFDRDRGQPQHF.